The present entry profiles one TCR beta chain with its context. Its antigen is unidentified. This entry belongs to a study of shared clonotypes between healthy human individuals. Study outcomes and limitations: Generally, naive subsets came out with larger estimated richness than memory subsets.

The CDR3 has 11 amino acids. Germline CDR1 ENHRY, CDR2 SYGVKD. Trimming removed 10 bases at V and 5 bases at J, with 8 bases between. TCRdb's table, derived via immunoSEQ multiplex PCR, lists solely in-frame clones and lacks some. This table has over 1.5 million clones, 95% to 99% appearing once. The chain links TRBV10-3 to TRBJ2-2, with D hard to call. Sequenced sample: naive CD4+ T cells sorted from blood. Subset specified: CD45RA+ positively selected. This sequence was found in a man between 25 and 39 years old in good health. The CDR3 is CATAGTGELFF. CDR3 bases: TGTGCCACCGCAGGTACCGGGGAGCTGTTTTTT.